The entry that follows covers one T cell receptor beta chain sequence. The antigen remains unidentified. The CDR3 loop spans 17 amino acids. Germline-derived CDR1 and CDR2 are SGHVS and FNYEAQ. For the second PCR, which ran for roughly 7 to 11 cycles, a sample-barcoded 5' primer and a J-beta primer mix were used. TCRdb reanalysed the 5' RACE reads using MiXCR and keeps one entry per CDR3 protein. This table holds roughly 1 million distinct CDR3 sequences, 25% found once. The source of the sample is a study of blood T cells in healthy people across ages. Study-level points and caveats: Compared with aged donors, long-lived donors showed fewer expanded clones, suggesting selection.

Another study also made use of these data, one on T cells of mothers and their children. As that study records: Using around 1.4 ug per 15 ul, all extracted RNA underwent cDNA synthesis. Mothers gave over 10 million TCR beta CDR3 reads each, and children about 3 million each.

Material: blood. The chain employs TRBV7-6 and TRBJ2-5; 11 bases line up with TRBD2. TRBJ2-7 explains the end of the DNA better; the J call may be wrong. This sequence was found in a girl aged 2 to 9 in good health. The chain's CDR3 is CASSSSGTSGSLYEQYF. The DNA of the CDR3 is TGTGCCAGCAGCTCTAGCGGGACTAGCGGTTCTCTTTACGAGCAGTACTTC.